The 30 T cell receptor beta chains reported below all come from one sample, sequenced in a study of tumor and adjacent non-tumor tissue in lung cancer. The library came from three nested PCR rounds adapted from ARM-PCR protocols. MiXCR, applied by TCRdb to the multiplex PCR reads, yields one record per CDR3 protein. This sample yields 90,000 to 100,000 distinct CDR3 sequences, of which about 80% are seen a single time; less than 40% belongs to the top ten. No cell sorting was done before RNA was extracted from the tissue. Distant lung tissue was collected more than 3 cm away from the tumor edge. The sample comprised distant non-tumor lung tissue. These receptor sequences come from a man in his fifties or sixties with small cell lung cancer.

Points on this clonotype: A clone one base away is much larger, so this may be a read error. This chain uses TRBV5-1 with TRBJ2-7; 7 bases match TRBD1. Germline trimming cut 9 bases from V and 3 bases from J; bases unmatched to any gene: 15. The CDR3 contains 15 residues. The V gene's germline CDR1 is SGHRS and CDR2 YFSETQ. DNA of the CDR3: TGCGCCAACTCCGAAGGGACAGCCGAATTCTACGAGCAGTACTTC. The encoded protein is CANSEGTAEFYEQYF.

In the case of this clonotype: One junction end does not reproduce the germline sequence, and a read error may be involved. The chain uses TRBV5-1 and TRBJ2-1, with TRBD2 identical over 10 bases. The length of the CDR3 is 18 residues. The germline CDR1 and CDR2 sequences are SGHRS and YFSETQ. The DNA of the CDR3 is TGCGCCAGCAGCTTGTATGGGACTAGCGAGAGCTCCTACAATGTGCAGTTTTTC. Its protein product is CASSLYGTSESSYNVQFF.

Of note for this clonotype: An end of the junction does not agree with germline; a read error may underlie this. The DNA of the CDR3 is TGTGCCAGCAGTTTGGAAGGGGGGGCCCACGATGAGCAGCTCTTC. Translated: CASSLEGGAHDEQLF. The rearrangement links TRBV6-2 or TRBV6-3 to TRBJ2-1; tentative D call: TRBD2 (7 bases). The CDR3 spans 15 residues. Germline V gene sequence: CDR1 MNHEY, CDR2 SVGEGT.

A few counts support this clonotype. The chain has TRBV4-2 and TRBJ1-2; D possibly corresponds to TRBD1 (6 bases). Germline CDR1 is LGHNA and CDR2 is YNFKEQ. The CDR3 is made up of 16 amino acids. Trimming removed 4 bases at V and 6 bases at J, with 21 bases between. CDR3: CASSPPAGTEGDGYTF. The CDR3 nucleotides are TGTGCCAGCAGCCCCCCTGCGGGGACGGAGGGGGATGGCTACACCTTC.

As for this clonotype: At one boundary the junction diverges from the germline segment, which might be a read error. The chain employs TRBV29-1 and TRBJ2-5; D is perhaps TRBD1 or TRBD2 (5 bases each). This CDR3 region has 14 residues. Germline CDR1 reads SQVTM; CDR2 reads ANQGSEA. The CDR3 coding sequence is TGCAGCGTTGATAAGAGGGGCCGCCGAGAGACCCAGTATTTC. This encodes CSVDKRGRRETQYF. The whole variable domain, filled in from reference TRBV29-1 and TRBJ2-5, reads SAVISQKPSRDICQRGTSLTIQCQVDSQVTMMFWYRQQPGQSLTLIATANQGSEATYESGFVIDKFPISRPNLTFSTLTVSNMSPEDSSIYLCSVDKRGRRETQYFGPGTRLLVL.

Concerning this clonotype itself: Mismatch with germline at one junction end may stem from a read error. The J gene is TRBJ2-1, the V gene TRBV4-2; possibly TRBD1 for D (6 bases). Germline values: CDR1 LGHNA, CDR2 YNFKEQ. The CDR3 spans 15 residues. The CDR3 sequence: CAGSHPQNRGGEQFF. As DNA, the CDR3 is TGTGCCGGCAGCCATCCGCAAAATCGAGGGGGTGAGCAATTCTTC.

Turning to this clonotype: This likely comes from a read error, as the CDR3 has no conserved phenylalanine or tryptophan at its end. The DNA is left out, because the CDR3 cannot be placed on it with certainty; the CDR3 is given as TCRdb lists it. The chain employs TRBV28 and TRBJ1-1. The CDR3 spans 14 amino acids, including both terminal residues. In germline, CDR1 is MDHEN, CDR2 SYDVKM. CDR3: CVSSFRGGGSLDFI.

To note about this clonotype: The junction does not match germline at one end; this may be a read error. V gene TRBV14 combines with J gene TRBJ2-5; D may be TRBD2 (5 bases). Germline-derived CDR1 and CDR2 are SGHDN and FVKESK. The CDR3 loop spans 12 amino acids. The DNA for the CDR3 is TGTGCCAGCATCCAAGTAAGGGAGACGCAGTACTTC. Amino acids: CASIQVRETQYF.

Of note for this clonotype: In this CDR3 the conserved last residue, phenylalanine or tryptophan, is missing, so a read error is likely. The chain employs TRBV11-2 and TRBJ2-1; possibly TRBD1 for D (5 bases). The CDR3 has 14 amino acids. Germline assignment: CDR1 SGHAT and CDR2 FQNNGV. DNA of the CDR3: TGTGCCAGCAGCATAGAGGCAGGGTTTGTTGAGCAGTTCTTA. It encodes CASSIEAGFVEQFL.

This chain connects TRBV7-9 to TRBJ2-4, with D possibly being TRBD2 (5 bases). Trimming stripped 1 base from V and 11 bases from J, with 21 bases between. This CDR3 comprises 16 residues. Germline-derived CDR1 and CDR2 are SEHNR and FQNEAQ (reference sequence). The CDR3 DNA follows: TGTGCCAGCAGCTTAGTAGGCGCGGCAGGAGGTGACTTTCAGTACTTC. It codes for CASSLVGAAGGDFQYF.

Notes on this clonotype: The missing conserved phenylalanine or tryptophan at the end of this CDR3 makes a read error likely. The DNA is omitted, as the CDR3 cannot be located on it reliably, and the CDR3 follows TCRdb's listing. V usage is TRBV11-2 and J usage is TRBJ2-1. CDR1 is SGHAT, CDR2 FQNNGV, per germline. The CDR3 is 17 amino acids in total, end residues counted. The CDR3 is CASSLVIAQSSYNERFL.

About this clonotype: A much larger clone lies one base from this, so it may be a read error. The chain combines TRBV30 with TRBJ1-1; no reliable D call. CDR1 is GTSNPN, CDR2 SVGIG, per germline (reference sequence). This CDR3 is built from 11 residues. Deletions cut 3 bases from V and 4 bases from J, with 6 bases between. The CDR3 loop reads CAWRMSTEAFF. In DNA, the CDR3 is TGTGCCTGGAGGATGAGCACTGAAGCTTTCTTT.

For this clonotype: The CDR3 does not close with the conserved phenylalanine or tryptophan, likely indicating a read error. The limits of the CDR3 on the DNA are not certain, so only TCRdb's listed CDR3 is given. The J gene is TRBJ2-2, the V gene TRBV6-1. The CDR3 has 16 amino acids, counting both end residues. Germline CDR1 and CDR2: MNHNS and SASEGT. CDR3 protein: CASSEDHGVPAGEPFS.

A note on this clonotype: The junction does not match germline at one end; this may be a read error. This sequence joins TRBV4-2 and TRBJ1-5; D is ambiguous. Germline CDR1 is LGHNA and CDR2 is YNFKEQ. This CDR3 comprises 14 residues. DNA for the CDR3: TGTGCCAGCACCCAAGAGCACGGGAATCAGCCCCAGCAATTT. Translated, it gives CASTQEHGNQPQQF.

Regarding this clonotype: The junction differs from germline at one of its ends, possibly a read error. This chain uses TRBV12-3 or TRBV12-4 with TRBJ2-1; TRBD2 aligns across 8 bases. This CDR3 comprises 15 residues. CDR3 sequence (DNA): TGTGCCAGCGGTCAAAGCGGGAGAGTAGACGGTGAGCTGTTATTC. Protein product: CASGQSGRVDGELLF.

This clonotype has just one count. The conserved phenylalanine or tryptophan is not found at the CDR3 terminus, so this likely reflects a read error. The limits of the CDR3 on the DNA are not certain, so only TCRdb's listed CDR3 is given. V is TRBV4-1 and J is TRBJ2-5; the table gives TRBD1 as D, unverified against the DNA. The CDR3 spans 16 residues, counting both ends. The germline gives CDR1 MGHRA, CDR2 YSYEKL. Here the CDR3 reads CASSQAGAGGWETRYI.

The genes are TRBV6-5 and TRBJ2-3, with a possible D match to TRBD2 (5 bases). Germline CDR1 MNHEY, CDR2 SVGAGI. V shed 6 bases and J shed 14 bases, with 15 bases lying between them. The length of the CDR3 is 11 residues. CDR3 protein: CASSLGDTLYF. CDR3 nucleotides: TGTGCCAGCAGCCTGGGAGATACACTGTATTTT.

Details on this clonotype: At one of its ends the junction is not consistent with the germline gene, which may arise from a read error. This chain uses TRBV12-3 or TRBV12-4 with TRBJ2-2, with D uncertain. CDR3 length: 14 amino acids. The CDR3 reads CPSSSTQITGELFF. As DNA, the CDR3 is TGTCCCAGCAGCTCTACTCAGATTACCGGGGAGCTGTTTTTT.

As regards this clonotype: Likely a read error: the CDR3 ends without its conserved phenylalanine or tryptophan. The chain recombines TRBV6-1 with TRBJ2-7, with D uncertain. Per the germline V gene, CDR1 is MNHNS and CDR2 is SASEGT. Trimming stripped 6 bases from V and 7 bases from J, with 13 bases between. The CDR3 is 12 amino acids. The CDR3 sequence is CASRDGAGEQYY. The CDR3 DNA reads as TGTGCCAGCAGGGACGGAGCTGGGGAGCAGTACTAC.

In the case of this clonotype: One end of the junction does not line up with germline, which may come from a read error. The chain is built from TRBV6-5 and TRBJ2-6, with D hard to call. Germline values: CDR1 MNHEY, CDR2 SVGAGI. This CDR3 has 15 residues. For the CDR3, the DNA is TGTGCCTGCAGTTACTCGAATGTCTGGACCAACGTCCTGACTTTC. As protein: CACSYSNVWTNVLTF.

In the case of this clonotype: The junction differs from germline at one of its ends, possibly a read error. The chain recombines TRBV29-1 with TRBJ2-2; 7 bases line up with TRBD2. This CDR3 is built from 13 residues. Germline loops: CDR1 SQVTM, CDR2 ANQGSEA. The CDR3 DNA is TGTAGCGTTTGGGACTATAAGACCGGGGAGCTGTTTTTT. Residues: CSVWDYKTGELFF.

With regard to this clonotype: No conserved phenylalanine or tryptophan ends this CDR3, so it is likely a read error. It is unclear where the CDR3 begins or ends on the DNA, so no DNA is shown, and the CDR3 is as TCRdb lists it. This chain joins TRBV7-9 and TRBJ1-4; the table's D call TRBD1 went unverified against the DNA. A total of 15 residues make up the CDR3, ends included. Germline V gene lookup returns CDR1 SEHNR and CDR2 FQNEAQ (reference sequence). The CDR3 reads CASSFQGAHNEKLLY.

On this clonotype itself: This may arise from a read error, as a much more abundant clone is one base away. V usage is TRBV5-1 and J usage is TRBJ2-5, with 8 bases matching TRBD1. The CDR3 consists of 13 residues. Germline assignment: CDR1 SGHRS and CDR2 YFSETQ. CDR3 in DNA: TGCGCCACCAGCCAGGGGGCGAGGGAGACCCAGTACTTC. It translates to CATSQGARETQYF.

This clonotype was observed a handful of times. One end of the junction varies from germline; a read error may be responsible. V and J are TRBV29-1 and TRBJ2-1, with D possibly TRBD2 on 5 matching bases. CDR1 SQVTM and CDR2 ANQGSEA come from the germline V gene. This CDR3 has 14 residues. The CDR3 region has the DNA TGCAGCGTCGAGTCGCGGGTCTCCTACAATGAGCAGCTCTTC. It translates to CSVESRVSYNEQLF.

About this clonotype itself: A junction end diverges from the germline sequence, so it may reflect a read error. This chain connects TRBV6-1 to TRBJ2-3; D gene unclear. This CDR3 comprises 13 residues. The germline gives CDR1 MNHNS, CDR2 SASEGT. The CDR3 region is CASSAPSTDMQYF. In DNA, the CDR3 is TGCGCCAGCAGTGCCCCTTCCACAGATATGCAGTATTTT.

Of note for this clonotype: One base away lies a much larger clone, so this may be a sequencing read error. V gene TRBV2 combines with J gene TRBJ2-3, with unresolved D. The germline gives CDR1 SNHLY, CDR2 FYNNEI. This CDR3 has 15 residues. The CDR3 region has the DNA TGTGCCAGCAGTGAATTGGGCACACGCACAGATAGGCAGTATTTT. It is translated as CASSELGTRTDRQYF.

This clonotype was picked up one time. This CDR3 is CASSIVGGPNEQYV. The CDR3 coding sequence is TGTGCCAGTAGTATAGTGGGGGGGCCGAACGAGCAGTACGTC. The rearrangement joins TRBV25-1 to TRBJ2-7; weak D call: TRBD2 (7 bases). Between the trimmed V and J ends, which lost 9 bases and 5 bases, there was a span of 20 bases. Germline V CDR1 and CDR2: MGHDK, SYGVNS. This CDR3 contains 14 residues.

This clonotype was recorded many times. V gene TRBV5-5 combines with J gene TRBJ2-5; D call uncertain. The CDR3 length is 13 residues. With 6 bases removed from V and 5 bases from J, the gap between germline ends came to 14 bases. CDR1 is SGHKS and CDR2 is YYEKEE in the germline V gene (reference sequence). CDR3 sequence (DNA): TGTGCCAGCATCACGGGCATTCGGGAGACCCAGTACTTC. This translates into CASITGIRETQYF.

With respect to this clonotype: Relative to the germline gene, one junction end is altered; a read error may explain this. V gene TRBV11-2 combines with J gene TRBJ2-1; tentatively, D is TRBD2 (5 bases). The CDR3 length is 13 residues. Germline CDR1 SGHAT, CDR2 FQNNGV. As DNA, the CDR3 is TGTGACATCAGCTTAAAGGCGGCGGGCCTAAAGATCTTC. Translated: CDISLKAAGLKIF.

Concerning this clonotype itself: The junction and the germline gene differ at one end; a read error may be behind it. The chain uses TRBV29-1 and TRBJ2-7, with D possibly being TRBD1 (6 bases). The CDR3 consists of 13 residues. Germline values: CDR1 SQVTM, CDR2 ANQGSEA. In nucleotides, the CDR3 is TGCAGCGCGAGGGACATGGTCTCTTACGAGAAGTACTTC. Its translation is CSARDMVSYEKYF.